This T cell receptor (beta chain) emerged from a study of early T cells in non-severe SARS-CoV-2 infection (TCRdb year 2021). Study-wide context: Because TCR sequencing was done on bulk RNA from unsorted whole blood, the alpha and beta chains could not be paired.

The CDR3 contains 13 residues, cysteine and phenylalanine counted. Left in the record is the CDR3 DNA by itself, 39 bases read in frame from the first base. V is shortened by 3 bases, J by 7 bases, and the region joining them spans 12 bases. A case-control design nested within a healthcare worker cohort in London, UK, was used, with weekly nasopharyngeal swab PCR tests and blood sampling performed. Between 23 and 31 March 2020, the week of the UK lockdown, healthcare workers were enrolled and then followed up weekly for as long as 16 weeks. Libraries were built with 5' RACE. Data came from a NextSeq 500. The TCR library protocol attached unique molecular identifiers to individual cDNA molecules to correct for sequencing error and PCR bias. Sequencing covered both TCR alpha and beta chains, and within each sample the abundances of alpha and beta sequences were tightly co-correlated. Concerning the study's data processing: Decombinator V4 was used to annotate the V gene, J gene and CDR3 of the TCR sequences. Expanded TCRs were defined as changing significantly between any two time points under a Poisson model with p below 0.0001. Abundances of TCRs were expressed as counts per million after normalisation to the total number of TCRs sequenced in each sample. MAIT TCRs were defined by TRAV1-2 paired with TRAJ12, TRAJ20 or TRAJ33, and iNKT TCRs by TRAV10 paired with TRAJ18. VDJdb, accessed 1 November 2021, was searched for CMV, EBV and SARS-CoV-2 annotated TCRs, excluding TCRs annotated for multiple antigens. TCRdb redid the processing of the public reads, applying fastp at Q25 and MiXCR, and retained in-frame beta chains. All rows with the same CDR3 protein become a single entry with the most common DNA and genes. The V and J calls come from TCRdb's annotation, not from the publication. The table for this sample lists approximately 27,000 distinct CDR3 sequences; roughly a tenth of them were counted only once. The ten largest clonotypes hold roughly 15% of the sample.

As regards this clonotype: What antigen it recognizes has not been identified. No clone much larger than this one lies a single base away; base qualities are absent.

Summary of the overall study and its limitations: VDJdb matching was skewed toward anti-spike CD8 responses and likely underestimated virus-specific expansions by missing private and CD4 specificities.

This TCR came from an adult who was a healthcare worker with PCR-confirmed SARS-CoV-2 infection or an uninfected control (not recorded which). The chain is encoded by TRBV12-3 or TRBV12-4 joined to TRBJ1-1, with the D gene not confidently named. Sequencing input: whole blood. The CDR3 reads CASSFNSEGEAFF. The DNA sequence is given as TGTGCCAGCAGTTTTAACTCGGAGGGTGAAGCTTTCTTT.